Below, 9 T cell receptor beta chains from the same sample are listed, as sequenced in a study of beta chain features in type 1 diabetes. Sequenced material consisted of expressed TCRB transcripts (all of the isolated RNA was reverse transcribed). Profiling relied on immunoSEQ multiplex PCR, and the TCRdb table lists in-frame clones only, not all of them. The sample carries about 410,000 clones, around 13% recorded once. Sequencing was carried out using naive CD4+ T cells from blood. The source of these receptors is a man aged 25-40 years in good health.

This clone occurred a few times. Different DNA sequences within this sample yield the same CDR3. The gene calls are TRBV27 and TRBJ1-2, with D tentatively TRBD1 (5 bases). Germline V gene sequence: CDR1 MNHEY, CDR2 SMNVEV (reference sequence). V was clipped by 6 bases and J by 4 bases, with 6 bases between them. The CDR3 extends over 11 amino acids. The CDR3 spells CASRTGYGYTF. As DNA, the CDR3 is TGTGCCAGCAGAACAGGCTATGGCTACACCTTC.

This clone was detected only a few times. This rearrangement joins TRBV9 to TRBJ2-3; 10 bases are shared with TRBD2. CDR1 is SGDLS, CDR2 YYNGEE, per germline. V shed 2 bases, J shed 0 bases, and the junction held 6 bases outside the gene matches. The CDR3 is 17 residues long. The CDR3 loop reads CASSVNPGLASTDTQYF. CDR3 nucleotide sequence: TGTGCCAGCAGCGTCAACCCGGGACTAGCGAGCACAGATACGCAGTATTTT.

Only a few counts were recorded for this clone. V gene TRBV7-2 combines with J gene TRBJ1-2; the match to TRBD1 covers 9 bases. V lost 6 bases and J lost 4; bases outside the gene matches: 12. CDR1 and CDR2 from the germline V gene are SGHTA and FQGNSA. The length of the CDR3 is 16 residues. The CDR3 loop is CASRGDRDRRGYGYTF. The CDR3 coding sequence is TGTGCCAGCAGGGGGGACAGGGACCGGCGGGGCTATGGCTACACCTTC.

This clone was seen many times. J is TRBJ2-6 and V is TRBV30; tentatively, D is TRBD1 or TRBD2 (5 bases each). Trimming shortened V by 5 bases and J by 1 base, and 18 bases separated the two germline ends. Germline values: CDR1 GTSNPN, CDR2 SVGIG (reference sequence). This CDR3 is built from 17 residues. CDR3 region: CAWDLGTALSGANVLTF. CDR3 DNA: TGTGCCTGGGACCTCGGGACGGCTCTTTCTGGGGCCAACGTCCTGACTTTC.

This clone was detected a few times. As the CDR3 is not closed by the conserved phenylalanine or tryptophan, this likely results from a read error. The DNA is omitted, as the CDR3 cannot be located on it reliably, and the CDR3 follows TCRdb's listing. The chain combines TRBV5-1 with TRBJ1-2. Germline V CDR1 and CDR2: SGHRS, YFSETQ. The CDR3 is made up of 10 amino acids, end residues included. Here the CDR3 reads CASWTTRDFI.

This clone was detected a few times. The chain carries TRBV29-1 and TRBJ2-2, with a tentative D call TRBD2 (6 bases). Germline CDR1 is SQVTM and CDR2 is ANQGSEA. The CDR3 extends over 13 amino acids. V lost 4 bases and J lost 6, with 12 bases in between. The CDR3 DNA sequence: TGCAGCGTTGGTGAAAGGAGGGCCGGGGAGCTGTTTTTT. Its protein product is CSVGERRAGELFF.

The CDR3: CASSKPHILGETQYF. In nucleotides, the CDR3 is TGTGCCAGCAGCAAACCTCACATCTTGGGAGAGACCCAGTACTTC. The chain has TRBV5-6 and TRBJ2-5, with D unclear. The CDR3 is 15 amino acids. Trimming took off 4 bases at V and 4 bases at J, with 17 bases between the two ends. Germline CDR1 SGHDT, CDR2 YYEEEE.

The chain couples TRBV11-2 to TRBJ2-5; D is unresolved. The CDR3 runs to 14 residues. V gave up 5 bases and J gave up 5 bases, with 15 bases separating them. CDR1 is SGHAT and CDR2 is FQNNGV in the germline V gene. CDR3 loop: CASSIHSSAETQYF. CDR3 DNA sequence: TGTGCCAGCAGCATCCATAGTTCGGCGGAGACCCAGTACTTC.

The chain has TRBV18 and TRBJ2-5, with no clear D. Germline V CDR1 and CDR2: KGHSH, LQKENI. The CDR3 sequence is 14 residues long. Trimming stripped 1 base from V and 0 bases from J, with 6 bases between. The CDR3 is CASSPLDNQETQYF. CDR3 bases: TGTGCCAGCTCACCACTAGACAACCAAGAGACCCAGTACTTC.